This T cell receptor (beta chain) comes out of a study of T cells in Graves' hyperthyroidism and ophthalmopathy. This clonotype has a count of ten or more. What was amplified from RNA transcripts were TCR beta CDR3 regions. Primed by the HTBI set, a first-round RT-PCR was run on the TCR CDR3. TCRdb re-analysed the multiplex PCR reads in MiXCR, keeping a single row per CDR3 protein. Among over 350,000 distinct CDR3 sequences, roughly 13% were seen once, and the ten largest hold 25% to 30%. CDR3 length equals 13 residues. Trimming shortened V by 4 bases and J by 4 bases, and 11 bases separated the two germline ends. CDR1 is SGHRS and CDR2 is YFSETQ in the germline V gene.

This clonotype originated in a man in his forties or fifties with Graves' ophthalmopathy. The sequenced sample consisted of blood. V gene TRBV5-1 combines with J gene TRBJ1-2; unclear D gene. The CDR3 region is CASSPGLSYGYTF. The CDR3 DNA sequence: TGCGCCAGCAGCCCCGGGCTCAGCTATGGCTACACCTTC.